Included here is one T cell receptor beta chain sequence, with context. This clone's antigen is unknown. No base qualities exist here, and no much larger clone lies one base off it. The entry originates in a study of cytomegalovirus exposure and HLA in healthy donors (dated by TCRdb to the late 2010s). Background on the whole study: According to an earlier analysis of around 600 of the donors, about 170 million T cells yielded approximately 120 million unique TCR beta sequences and approximately 280 Gb of sequence data. Approximately 300 gigabases of sequencing data and tens of millions of unique TCR sequences made up an early release that covered approximately 650 HLA-typed donors. Of the approximately 370 genotyped donors, approximately 80% were placed in the genetic ancestry cluster associated with self-reported Caucasian donors. The study was designed to test whether signatures of past pathogen exposure could be identified by cataloging public T cell receptors. The T cell repertoires of some 670 subjects were profiled by immunosequencing and related to cytomegalovirus serostatus. Along with the roughly 700-subject first cohort, a separate validation cohort of approximately 110 different subjects was used. To predict cytomegalovirus infection status, the study brought together high-throughput TCR immunosequencing, statistical association of individual TCRs with disease status, and machine learning. In a later analysis, previously published TCR beta repertoires from fewer than 750 donors were re-analyzed and high-resolution HLA genotyping was added so that TCR occurrence patterns could be studied. In the later analysis, no new phenotypic data were used to find candidate immune exposures; instead, reliance was placed on TCR beta sequences and their occurrence across donors. In an earlier analysis of roughly 540 of the donors, high-throughput TCR beta sequencing was used to judge whether each TCR beta V gene segment behaved as functional or pseudogenic. Donor age, sex, ethnicity and CMV serostatus were compiled alongside the repertoire data. A later genetic analysis used genome-wide SNP genotypes for about 65% of the 666 donors, treating that subset as a discovery cohort. All discovery cohort repertoires had been generated on a single sequencing platform. HLA typing included class I and class II loci at four-digit resolution. Typing coverage differed by locus: A, B, C, DRB1 and DQB1 were typed in about 620-630 donors, DQA1 in 500 to 550, DPA1 in around 600, and DPB1 in around 490. Because of strong linkage in the cohort, roughly five DR-DQ haplotypes were treated as single units for association and clustering. On average, 235,054 unique TCR beta nucleotide sequences were sequenced per donor among a few hundred genotyped donors of the cohort, with about 17% of those sequences being non-productive.

The cohort consisted of approximately 670 healthy bone marrow donors. Cohort members were all nominally healthy when sampled, although unrecorded immune exposures were likely present. The donor tested CMV seropositive, placing the donor among the roughly 270 seropositive members of the cohort. Every donor gave a peripheral blood sample, and the peripheral blood mononuclear cells from that sample were used for TCR beta sequencing. The Qiagen DNeasy Blood Extraction Kit was used to extract genomic DNA from the blood cell samples. The method was the immunoSEQ multiplex PCR assay. The multiplex PCR relied on a mix of 60 forward primers for TCR Vbeta segments and 13 reverse primers for TCR Jbeta segments. The CDR3 region of rearranged TCR beta genes was amplified from genomic DNA by a multiplex PCR assay. Amplified TCR beta libraries were sequenced as 87-base-pair reads on the Illumina HiSeq System. As for the authors' bioinformatics: A later analysis counted about 80 million unique TCR beta chains across the 666 repertoires, and roughly 11 million of these chains were shared by at least two donors. To remove PCR and sequencing errors, raw reads were error-corrected and collapsed into unique sequences using a nearest-neighbor algorithm that merged closely related sequences. V, D and J gene segments were assigned by aligning CDR3 sequences to IMGT reference sequences. For a sequence to be retained, at least a six-nucleotide match to both a V gene segment and a J gene segment was required. A rearrangement was called productive if the CDR3 had no stop codons and remained in frame with V and J, and every other rearrangement was called non-productive. CDR3 was defined by IMGT convention, running from the second conserved V-encoded cysteine to the conserved J-encoded phenylalanine. The earlier analysis of about 610 of the donors excluded any sequence lacking an unambiguous match to a single V gene segment. An earlier analysis of 587 of the donors classified V segments as functional when productive rearrangements were above 56.7% and as segregating when the standard deviation between donors was above 5%. To diagnose cytomegalovirus status from the catalog of TCR beta chain sequences, a statistical classification framework was built. V and J gene assignment, in a later analysis, came from comparing TCR nucleotide sequences with IMGT/GENE-DB human TR gene sequences. In a later analysis, CDR3 sequences and most-parsimonious VDJ recombination scenarios were assigned using the TCRdist pipeline. In a later analysis, each TCR beta chain was defined by its CDR3 amino acid sequence together with its V-gene family, and reads without a unique V-gene family were excluded. To address suspected cross-contamination and a sequencing artifact, a later analysis removed some 620 highly shared, low-generation-probability nucleotide sequences. A later analysis calculated a clonal expansion index for each public chain from normalized within-repertoire ranks of inferred template counts. Generation probabilities in a later analysis came from a VDJ recombination model fitted to out-of-frame rearrangements, and those results were checked against IGoR. A later analysis scored TCR-TCR, TCR-HLA and TCR-CMV co-occurrence with hypergeometric tests, applying a repertoire-size bias correction to TCR pairs. A later analysis estimated false discovery rates by permuting HLA or CMV assignments 20 times. In a later analysis, co-occurring TCRs were grouped using DBSCAN, and TCRdist sequence similarity was added for clustering within HLA-allele-positive subsets. Repertoires with fewer than 30,000 or more than 120,000 public chains were left out of co-occurrence clustering, as were five repertoires with anomalous nucleotide sharing. Sourced from immuneACCESS, this table was stored by TCRdb with only in-frame sequences that have V and J called. A share of the clones is absent; for the studies checked, an unresolved V gene accounts for under half, and the remainder has no known explanation. V, J and clone size were drawn from that table, and D and trimming were deduced from the DNA. Here the sample has about 160,000 clones; about 60% occur a single time. The top ten constitute roughly 6.4% of the sample.

What the work shows at the level of the full study, not this receptor alone: In an earlier analysis of some 640 of the donors, most TCR beta V segments were observed in productive rearrangements about 87% or about 30% of the time, broadly matching IMGT annotations. A later analysis found that HLA-associated TCR beta chains were more clonally expanded and had lower generation probabilities than equally common non-associated chains. A cluster of highly shared sequence variants was judged likely to be a technical artifact of the sequencing pipeline. Sequencing depth was assumed to be roughly uniform across donors in the presence/absence analyses, though that assumption may not hold. The classifier was reported to diagnose cytomegalovirus status with high specificity and sensitivity in both the original and validation cohorts. A further reported finding was that TCR beta sequences accurately predicted the HLA-A and HLA-B alleles for most subjects in the first cohort. A later analysis found that most CMV-associated TCR beta chains appeared HLA-restricted, with HLA associations seemingly driven largely by CMV exposure. Some IMGT-functional V segments, including TRBV6-2 and TRBV6-3, could not be told apart with the 87-base-pair reads, so those segments were excluded. Because some donors lacked HLA typing at each locus, the association tests relied only on the typed subset. According to a later analysis, TCR association rates differed among HLA loci, with DRB1 alleles showing the most associated TCRs and HLA-C alleles showing the fewest. When HLA alleles, especially DR and DQ, strongly co-occurred, attributing TCR associations to individual alleles was difficult. According to the authors, the approach could potentially be generalized to other disease states and immunological phenotypes. This cohort had only TCR beta chains sequenced, and the lack of alpha or paired-chain data limited which features could be detected. In a later genetic analysis, a missense DCLRE1C variant was associated with V-gene and J-gene trimming of TCR beta chains, and the association was replicated in an independent cohort. In the study, around 150 TCR beta chains were listed as associated with cytomegalovirus. For the cohort, immune exposure information was limited to CMV serostatus. According to a later genetic analysis, donors in an Asian-associated ancestry cluster had fewer N-insertions in productive TCRs than the approximately 630-donor mean. Linkage disequilibrium might explain the correlated functional status among segregating V segments, but an unknown experimental factor could not be excluded. Three of the identified cytomegalovirus-associated TCR beta chains were confirmed in vitro to be specific for cytomegalovirus antigens. A later analysis associated some 17,000 TCR beta sequences with specific HLA alleles at a false discovery rate of 0.05. Because counts were too low, roughly 16 rarely observed V segments, including chromosome 9 orphons, were left out of the earlier analysis of several hundred of the donors. Most TCR sequences were observed very rarely across donors, whereas some public TCRs were present in many individuals. According to a later analysis, parvovirus B19, influenza, CMV and Epstein-Barr virus appeared linked to several top co-occurrence clusters.

The germline V gene yields MNHGY for CDR1 and SVAAGI for CDR2. V gives up 2 bases and J gives up 7 bases, and the segment between their germline ends measures 12 bases. The cysteine opens and the phenylalanine closes a CDR3 of 14 amino acids. The kept DNA is CDR3 alone, 42 bases in frame from the first base. The receptor comes from an older woman in good health and CMV-seropositive. The chain couples TRBV6-9 to TRBJ1-5; TRBD1 is a weak D gene call, 6 bases matching. The sequencing sample was made of PBMCs. The sequence in DNA is TGTGCCAGCAGTTATCAGGGGATGGGACAGCCCCAGCATTTT. Translated, this gives CASSYQGMGQPQHF.